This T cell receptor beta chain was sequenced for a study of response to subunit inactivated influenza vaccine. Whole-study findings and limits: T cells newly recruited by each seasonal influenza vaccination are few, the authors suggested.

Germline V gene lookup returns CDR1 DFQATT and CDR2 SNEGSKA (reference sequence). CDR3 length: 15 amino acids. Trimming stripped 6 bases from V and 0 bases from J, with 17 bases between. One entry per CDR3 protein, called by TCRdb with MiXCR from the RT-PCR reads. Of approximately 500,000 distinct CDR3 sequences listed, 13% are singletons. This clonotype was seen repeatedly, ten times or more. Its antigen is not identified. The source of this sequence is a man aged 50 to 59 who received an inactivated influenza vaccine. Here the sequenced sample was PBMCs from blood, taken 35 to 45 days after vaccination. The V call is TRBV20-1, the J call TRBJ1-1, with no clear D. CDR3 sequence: CSAKTYRSMNTEAFF. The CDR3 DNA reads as TGCAGTGCCAAGACATACCGTAGTATGAACACTGAAGCTTTCTTT.